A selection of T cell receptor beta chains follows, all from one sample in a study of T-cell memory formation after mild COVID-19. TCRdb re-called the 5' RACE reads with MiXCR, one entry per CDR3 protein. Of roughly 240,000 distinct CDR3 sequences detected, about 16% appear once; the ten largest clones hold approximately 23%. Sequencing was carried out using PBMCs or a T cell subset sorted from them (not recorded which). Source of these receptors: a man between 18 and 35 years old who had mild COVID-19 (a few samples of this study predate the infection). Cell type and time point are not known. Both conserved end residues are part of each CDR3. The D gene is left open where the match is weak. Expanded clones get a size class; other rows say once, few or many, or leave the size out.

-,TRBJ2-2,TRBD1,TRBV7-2,CASSSRQGARFGELFF,TGTGCCAGCAGCTCTAGACAGGGGGCGAGATTTGGGGAGCTGTTTTTT
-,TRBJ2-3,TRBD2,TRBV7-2,CASSLAPSGGGTDTQYF,TGTGCCAGCAGCTTAGCGCCTAGCGGGGGGGGGACAGATACGCAGTATTTT
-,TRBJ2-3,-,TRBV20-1,CSASEAVSTDTQYF,TGCAGTGCTAGTGAAGCTGTAAGCACAGATACGCAGTATTTT
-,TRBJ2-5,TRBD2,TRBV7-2,CASSPRTSGGLQETQYF,TGTGCCAGCAGCCCGCGGACTAGCGGGGGCCTCCAAGAGACCCAGTACTTC
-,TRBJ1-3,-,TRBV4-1,CASSHNRVAGNTIYF,TGCGCCAGCAGCCACAACAGGGTTGCCGGAAACACCATATATTTT
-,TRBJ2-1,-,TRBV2,CASKRLAEVQFF,TGTGCCAGCAAGAGGCTAGCCGAAGTGCAGTTCTTC
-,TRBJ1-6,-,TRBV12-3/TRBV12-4,CASSLAISPLHF,TGTGCCAGCAGTTTAGCGATATCACCCCTCCACTTT
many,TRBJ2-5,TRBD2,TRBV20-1,CSPPGTSGEETQYF,TGCAGCCCACCGGGGACTAGCGGGGAAGAGACCCAGTACTTC
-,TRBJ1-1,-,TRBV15,CATTPSLGNTEAFF,TGTGCCACCACCCCCAGTTTGGGGAACACTGAAGCTTTCTTT
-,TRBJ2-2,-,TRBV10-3,CAIRMTGNTGELFF,TGTGCCATCAGAATGACAGGGAACACCGGGGAGCTGTTTTTT
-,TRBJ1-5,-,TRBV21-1,CASSKAAGHGVSNQPQHF,TGTGCCAGCAGCAAAGCGGCAGGCCATGGGGTAAGCAATCAGCCCCAGCATTTT
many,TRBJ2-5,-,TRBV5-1,CASRDASGDQETQYF,TGCGCCAGCAGGGACGCTTCGGGGGACCAAGAGACCCAGTACTTC
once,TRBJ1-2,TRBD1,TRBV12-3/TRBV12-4,CASSRDRVRGGYTF,TGTGCCAGCAGCCGAGACAGGGTCCGGGGTGGCTACACCTTC
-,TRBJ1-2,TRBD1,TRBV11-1,CASSVQGSDGYTF,TGTGCCAGCAGCGTACAGGGGAGTGATGGCTACACCTTC
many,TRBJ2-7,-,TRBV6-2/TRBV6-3,CASSLTGRWQYF,TGTGCCAGCAGTCTGACAGGTCGGTGGCAGTACTTC
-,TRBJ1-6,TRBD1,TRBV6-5,CASRMTGGYNSPLHF,TGTGCCAGCAGGATGACAGGGGGATATAATTCACCCCTCCACTTT
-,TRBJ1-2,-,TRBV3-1,CASSPLEAEAFNYGYTF,TGTGCCAGCAGCCCCCTCGAGGCGGAGGCATTTAACTATGGCTACACCTTC
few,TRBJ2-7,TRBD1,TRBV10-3,CAISGTGGFEQYF,TGTGCCATCAGTGGGACAGGGGGATTCGAGCAGTACTTC
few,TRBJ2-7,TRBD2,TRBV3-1,CASSPLAGASYEQYF,TGTGCCAGCAGCCCTTTAGCGGGGGCTAGCTACGAGCAGTACTTC
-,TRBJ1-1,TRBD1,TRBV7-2,CASSPPAGGYTEAFF,TGTGCCAGCAGCCCACCCGCAGGGGGATACACTGAAGCTTTCTTT
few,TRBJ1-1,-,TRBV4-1,CASSQRTAPVAGPNTEAFF,TGCGCCAGCAGCCAACGAACCGCCCCGGTCGCGGGCCCCAACACTGAAGCTTTCTTT
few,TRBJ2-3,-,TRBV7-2,CASRLGAQDTQYF,TGTGCCAGCAGACTGGGGGCACAAGATACGCAGTATTTT
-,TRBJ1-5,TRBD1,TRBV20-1,CSAQGQGTNQPQHF,TGCAGTGCTCAAGGACAGGGCACCAATCAGCCCCAGCATTTT
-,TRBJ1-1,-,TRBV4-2,CASSLTRDGTEAFF,TGTGCCAGCAGCCTTACCAGGGATGGCACTGAAGCTTTCTTT
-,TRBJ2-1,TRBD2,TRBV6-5,CASSYVAGGPQEQFF,TGTGCCAGCAGTTACGTAGCGGGGGGGCCGCAGGAGCAGTTCTTC
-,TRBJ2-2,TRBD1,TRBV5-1,CASSKTTDRENGELFF,TGCGCCAGCAGCAAAACAACGGACAGGGAGAACGGGGAGCTGTTTTTT
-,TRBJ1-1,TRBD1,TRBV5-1,CASSPGTAHTEAFF,TGCGCCAGCAGCCCCGGGACAGCCCACACTGAAGCTTTCTTT
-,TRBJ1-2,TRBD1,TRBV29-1,CSVPGQLNYGYTF,TGCAGCGTTCCGGGACAGCTAAACTATGGCTACACCTTC
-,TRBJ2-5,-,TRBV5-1,CASSLTREETQYF,TGCGCCAGCAGCTTGACACGCGAGGAGACCCAGTACTTC
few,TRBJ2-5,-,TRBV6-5,CASTARFGETQYF,TGTGCCAGCACCGCGAGATTCGGAGAGACCCAGTACTTC
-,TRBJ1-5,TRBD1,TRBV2,CASSRDRRSQPQHF,TGTGCCAGCAGCAGGGACAGGAGATCTCAGCCCCAGCATTTT
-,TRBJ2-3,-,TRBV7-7,CASSLADRDTQYF,TGTGCTAGCAGCTTAGCCGACAGAGATACGCAGTATTTT
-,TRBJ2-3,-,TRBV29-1,CGSRREGTDTQYF,TGCGGAAGTAGGAGGGAAGGCACAGATACGCAGTATTTT
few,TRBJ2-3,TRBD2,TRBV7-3,CASSASSGGITDTQYF,TGTGCCAGCAGCGCCTCGAGCGGGGGGATCACAGATACGCAGTATTTT
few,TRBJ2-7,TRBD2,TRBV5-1,CASGLRGASYEQYF,TGCGCCAGCGGGCTGCGGGGGGCTTCCTACGAGCAGTACTTC
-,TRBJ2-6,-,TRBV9,CASSVGVSGANVLTF,TGTGCCAGCAGCGTCGGGGTTTCTGGGGCCAACGTCCTGACTTTC
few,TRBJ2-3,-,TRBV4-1,CASSQDPYNTQYF,TGCGCCAGCAGCCAAGATCCGTACAATACGCAGTATTTT
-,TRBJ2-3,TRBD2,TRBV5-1,CASSSYSSGGPDTQYF,TGCGCCAGCAGCTCCTATTCTAGCGGGGGGCCCGATACGCAGTATTTT
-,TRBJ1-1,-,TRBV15,CATSRVGTSNTEAFF,TGTGCCACCAGCAGAGTAGGTACGTCGAACACTGAAGCTTTCTTT
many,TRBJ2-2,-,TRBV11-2,CASSGLYTGELFF,TGTGCCAGCAGCGGTTTGTACACCGGGGAGCTGTTTTTT
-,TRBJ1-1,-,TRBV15,CATSRDLTGLPDTEAFF,TGTGCCACCAGCAGAGATCTAACAGGTTTACCAGACACTGAAGCTTTCTTT
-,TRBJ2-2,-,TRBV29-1,CSVESVSHTGELFF,TGCAGCGTTGAATCTGTTTCTCACACCGGGGAGCTGTTTTTT
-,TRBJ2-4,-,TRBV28,CASSTHRALAKNIQYF,TGTGCCAGCAGTACCCACAGGGCCCTAGCCAAAAACATTCAGTACTTC
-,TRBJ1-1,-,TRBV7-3,CASSQTTGNTEAFF,TGTGCCAGCAGCCAAACGACGGGGAACACTGAAGCTTTCTTT
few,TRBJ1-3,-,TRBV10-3,CAIKGASSGNTIYF,TGTGCCATCAAGGGCGCATCCTCTGGAAACACCATATATTTT
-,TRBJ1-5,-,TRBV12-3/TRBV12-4,CASTGPNQPQHF,TGTGCCAGCACTGGACCTAATCAGCCCCAGCATTTT